Listed here are 17 T cell receptor beta chains from one sample, sequenced in a study of cytomegalovirus exposure and HLA in healthy donors. The PCR was carried out with 60 Vbeta primers and 13 Jbeta primers. TCRdb's copy holds only in-frame clones and misses some; the assay was immunoSEQ multiplex PCR. The top ten clones hold over 2% of a sample with fewer than 150,000 clones, around four fifths of them seen once. The sequencing sample was made of PBMCs. These receptor sequences come from a man aged 25-40 years in good health and CMV-seronegative.

In its sample, this clone was seen once. As DNA, the CDR3 is TGTGCCAGCACCGTGACAGGGGCGCTACTCTATGGCTACACCTTC. It translates to CASTVTGALLYGYTF. The chain joins TRBV7-9 to TRBJ1-2, with 8 nucleotides matching TRBD1. The germline gives CDR1 SEHNR, CDR2 FQNEAQ (reference sequence). Trimming took 7 bases from V and 4 from J; bases not matched to a gene: 11. This CDR3 is 15 amino acids long. Combining the CDR3 with reference TRBV7-9 and TRBJ1-2 gives the whole variable domain DTGVSQNPRHKITKRGQNVTFRCDPISEHNRLYWYRQTLGQGPEFLTYFQNEAQLEKSRLLSDRFSAERPKGSFSTLEIQRTEQGDSAMYLCASTVTGALLYGYTFGSGTRLTVV.

The genes are TRBV6-1 and TRBJ2-2, with D perhaps TRBD1 (6 bases). The CDR3 spans 16 residues. Trimming took 2 bases from V and 0 from J, leaving 10 bases between them. The V gene's germline CDR1 is MNHNS and CDR2 SASEGT. The CDR3 spells CASSEYPGANTGELFF. CDR3 DNA sequence: TGTGCCAGCAGTGAATATCCAGGGGCGAACACCGGGGAGCTGTTTTTT.

This clone was observed once. V gene TRBV6-5 combines with J gene TRBJ2-7; 12 nucleotides line up with TRBD1. CDR1 is MNHEY and CDR2 is SVGAGI in the germline V gene. The V gene end was trimmed by 3 bases and the J gene end by 2 bases; junction bases not matched to a gene: 5. CDR3 length: 16 amino acids. The CDR3 DNA reads TGTGCCAGCAGTTATTCCGGGACAGGGGGCGCCTACGAGCAGTACTTC. Residues: CASSYSGTGGAYEQYF.

The V call is TRBV19, the J call TRBJ1-4; the match to TRBD1 covers 8 bases. Germline CDR1 reads LNHDA; CDR2 reads SQIVND (reference sequence). J lost 8 bases, V lost 6 bases, and 8 bases had no gene match. There are 14 residues in the CDR3. The CDR3: CASRTDREREKLFF. For the CDR3, the DNA is TGTGCCAGTAGGACGGACAGGGAGAGGGAAAAACTGTTTTTT.

The gene calls are TRBV9 and TRBJ1-2; 9 bases are a match to TRBD1. Germline lookup yields CDR1 SGDLS and CDR2 YYNGEE. The CDR3 extends over 15 amino acids. The V gene end was trimmed by 4 bases and the J gene end by 2 bases; junction bases not matched to a gene: 6. The CDR3 DNA reads TGTGCCAGCAGCCTTCGGACAGGGGCGAACTATGGCTACACCTTC. It codes for CASSLRTGANYGYTF.

This clone turned up a few times. The chain is built from TRBV7-6 and TRBJ2-7; D is uncertain. Germline loops: CDR1 SGHVS, CDR2 FNYEAQ. There are 13 residues in the CDR3. V shed 2 bases and J shed 3 bases, with 8 bases lying between them. The CDR3 nucleotides read TGTGCCAGCAGCTTAAGCCAAGACTACGAGCAGTACTTC. Residues: CASSLSQDYEQYF.

The V gene is TRBV6-4, the J gene TRBJ1-5, with a tentative D call TRBD1 (5 bases). The CDR3 totals 15 residues. V was trimmed by 4 bases and J by 3 bases, leaving 13 bases between them. Germline CDR1 and CDR2: MRHNA and SNTAGT. Here the CDR3 reads CASSAPIGDNQPQHF. The CDR3 DNA sequence: TGTGCCAGCAGTGCCCCAATAGGGGACAATCAGCCCCAGCATTTT.

Only one count was recorded for this clone. The chain couples TRBV9 to TRBJ1-3, with D unresolved. The V and J ends lost 4 bases and 0 bases respectively, with 14 bases between them. This CDR3 is built from 16 residues. The germline V gene has CDR1 SGDLS and CDR2 YYNGEE. CDR3 region: CASSSRTDLSGNTIYF. CDR3 nucleotide sequence: TGTGCCAGCAGCTCGAGAACAGACCTCTCTGGAAACACCATATATTTT.

The J gene is TRBJ2-3, the V gene TRBV5-1, with 7 nucleotides matching TRBD2. The CDR3 runs to 16 residues. The germline gives CDR1 SGHRS, CDR2 YFSETQ. Trimming at V came to 0 bases and at J to 0 bases, leaving 4 bases not matched to a gene. The CDR3 here is CASSLGRGSSTDTQYF. The CDR3 region has the DNA TGCGCCAGCAGCTTGGGGCGGGGGTCTAGCACAGATACGCAGTATTTT.

This chain links TRBV28 with TRBJ2-7, with 10 bases matching TRBD1. The germline V gene encodes CDR1 MDHEN and CDR2 SYDVKM. The junction had 12 bases not matched to a gene; V was cut back by 2 bases and J by 8 bases. The CDR3 totals 16 residues. CDR3 amino acids: CASSLVSGQGSDKQYF. CDR3 in DNA: TGTGCCAGCAGTTTAGTGTCGGGACAGGGGAGCGATAAGCAGTACTTC.

V is TRBV21-1 and J is TRBJ1-5; TRBD1 is the table's D call and was not checked against the DNA. TRBV21-1 is a pseudogene segment. CDR3 size: 18 residues. The CDR3 bases are TGTGCCAGCAGCTCTCGAAACACCGGGACAGAAAACAATCAGCCCCAGCATTTT. Its protein is CASSSRNTGTENNQPQHF.

The gene calls are TRBV5-6 and TRBJ1-2, with 7 bases lining up with TRBD1. The CDR3 extends over 13 amino acids. Germline CDR1 and CDR2: SGHDT and YYEEEE. Trimming took 3 bases from V and 8 from J; bases not matched to a gene: 7. CDR3 region: CASSSLDRWGYTF. DNA of the CDR3: TGTGCCAGCAGCTCACTGGACAGGTGGGGCTACACCTTC.

The J gene is TRBJ1-1, the V gene TRBV4-1; D remains ambiguous. The V gene's germline CDR1 is MGHRA and CDR2 YSYEKL. This CDR3 is 15 amino acids long. V lost 3 bases, J lost 5 bases, and 16 bases lay in between. CDR3 protein: CASSHGLPLETEAFF. As DNA, the CDR3 is TGCGCCAGCAGCCATGGGTTGCCCCTGGAGACTGAAGCTTTCTTT.

The chain employs TRBV6-1 and TRBJ2-1, with 11 nucleotides matching TRBD1. V was clipped by 0 bases and J by 7 bases; unmatched bases: 5. CDR3 size: 16 residues. Germline values: CDR1 MNHNS, CDR2 SASEGT. The chain's CDR3 is CASSEASGQGGNEQFF. In DNA, the CDR3 is TGTGCCAGCAGTGAAGCGTCGGGACAGGGGGGTAATGAGCAGTTCTTC.

This clone was recorded only once. The V call is TRBV28, the J call TRBJ2-7; 13 bases align to TRBD2. V dropped 5 bases and J dropped 6; count of bases not matched to a gene: 7. The germline gives CDR1 MDHEN, CDR2 SYDVKM. The length of the CDR3 is 15 residues. CDR3 nucleotide sequence: TGTGCCAGCAGTCCCCGGACTAGCGGGAGTCGCGAGCAGTACTTC. Its translation is CASSPRTSGSREQYF.

The rearrangement links TRBV7-2 to TRBJ1-1, with D possibly matching TRBD1 (5 bases). The CDR3 extends over 16 amino acids. Trimming removed 1 base from V and 1 base from J, with 13 bases in between. CDR1 is SGHTA, CDR2 FQGNSA, per germline. The CDR3 DNA follows: TGTGCCAGCAGCTTAGATTCTTTCAGGGCGAACACTGAAGCTTTCTTT. Translation: CASSLDSFRANTEAFF.

V and J are TRBV7-8 and TRBJ2-2, with 7 nucleotides matching TRBD1. The CDR3 consists of 17 residues. Germline-derived CDR1 and CDR2 are SGHVS and FQNEAQ. Trimming took 1 base from V and 2 from J; bases not matched to a gene: 7. CDR3: CASSLVPGQLNTGELFF. The DNA of the CDR3 is TGTGCCAGCAGCTTAGTTCCGGGACAGCTAAACACCGGGGAGCTGTTTTTT.